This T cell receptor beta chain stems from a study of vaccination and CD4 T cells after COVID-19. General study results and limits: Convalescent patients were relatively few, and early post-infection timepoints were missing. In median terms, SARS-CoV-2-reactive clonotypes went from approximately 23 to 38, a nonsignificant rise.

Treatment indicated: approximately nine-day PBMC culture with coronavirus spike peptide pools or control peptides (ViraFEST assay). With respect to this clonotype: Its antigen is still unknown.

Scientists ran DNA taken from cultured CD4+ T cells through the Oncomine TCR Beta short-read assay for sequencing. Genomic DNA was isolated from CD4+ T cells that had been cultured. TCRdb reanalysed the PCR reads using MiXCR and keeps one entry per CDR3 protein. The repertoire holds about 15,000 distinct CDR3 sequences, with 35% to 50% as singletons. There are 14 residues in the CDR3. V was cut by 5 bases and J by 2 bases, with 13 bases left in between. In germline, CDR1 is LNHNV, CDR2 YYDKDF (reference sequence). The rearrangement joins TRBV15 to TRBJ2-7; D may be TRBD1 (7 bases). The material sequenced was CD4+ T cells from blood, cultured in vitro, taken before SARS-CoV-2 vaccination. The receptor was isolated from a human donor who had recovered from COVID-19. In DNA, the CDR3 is TGTGCCACCAGCCGGAGGGACAGCGCCTACGAGCAGTACTTC. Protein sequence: CATSRRDSAYEQYF.